Each of the 26 T cell receptor beta chains below was sequenced from the same sample in a study of CD8 T cells in Susac syndrome. Roughly 0.45 to 1 ug RNA was reverse transcribed with random hexamers. A single record per CDR3 protein comes from TCRdb applying MiXCR to the immunoSEQ multiplex PCR reads. Here the sample spans tens of thousands of distinct CDR3 sequences, just under 95% being singletons. Sequenced sample: CD8+ T cells from PBMCs. The source is a human donor in good health.

Only one count was recorded for this clonotype. V gene TRBV2 combines with J gene TRBJ1-4; D gene uncertain. Trimming took 8 bases from V and 4 from J, leaving 14 bases between them. This CDR3 comprises 14 residues. The germline CDR1 and CDR2 sequences are SNHLY and FYNNEI. CDR3 protein: CASESLPFNEKLFF. Written as DNA, the CDR3 is TGTGCCAGCGAGTCCCTTCCCTTTAATGAAAAACTGTTTTTT.

The V call is TRBV5-3, the J call TRBJ2-1, with D unresolved. TRBV5-3 is assigned to the ORF class and has an uncertain function. CDR3 size: 15 residues. Deletions cut 4 bases from V and 0 bases from J, with 11 bases between. The CDR3 bases are TGTGCCAGAAGCAAGTGGGCGGTCTCCTACAATGAGCAGTTCTTC. It encodes CARSKWAVSYNEQFF.

The rearrangement joins TRBV9 to TRBJ2-1; 9 nucleotides match TRBD2. Germline CDR1 SGDLS, CDR2 YYNGEE. The J segment lost 4 bases and the V segment lost 0 bases, leaving 5 bases of the junction unmatched. CDR3 length: 16 residues. In DNA form, the CDR3 reads TGTGCCAGCAGCGTAGGAGGGCGGGAGGGATACAATGAGCAGTTCTTC. This codes for CASSVGGREGYNEQFF.

The chain uses TRBV20-1 and TRBJ2-5; no definite D call. V shed 3 bases and J shed 4 bases, with 3 bases lying between them. This CDR3 has 10 amino acids. CDR1 DFQATT and CDR2 SNEGSKA come from the germline V gene (reference sequence). Written as DNA, the CDR3 is TGCAGTGCTAGTGTAGAGACCCAGTACTTC. It translates to CSASVETQYF.

The chain is built from TRBV20-1 and TRBJ2-1; TRBD2 agrees at 7 bases. Germline V gives CDR1 DFQATT, CDR2 SNEGSKA (reference sequence). This CDR3 has 13 residues. J gave up 8 bases and V 5 bases, and 9 bases lay outside the gene matches. The CDR3 DNA reads as TGCAGTGCTCCTGCACCCCTAGCGGATGAGCAGTTCTTC. This translates into CSAPAPLADEQFF.

The chain joins TRBV12-3 or TRBV12-4 to TRBJ2-5, with D perhaps TRBD1 or TRBD2 (5 bases each). This CDR3 is 13 amino acids long. The ends were cut back, 8 bases at V and 4 bases at J, with 14 bases in the middle. The CDR3 nucleotides read TGTGCCAGCGGGGCGCGGGCGATAGAGACCCAGTACTTC. Translated, it gives CASGARAIETQYF.

The V gene is TRBV2, the J gene TRBJ1-2; D call uncertain. Trimming pared 11 bases from V and 3 bases from J, leaving 13 bases between. The CDR3 length is 12 residues. Germline lookup yields CDR1 SNHLY and CDR2 FYNNEI. Here the CDR3 DNA reads TGTGCCGGCTTGCTACTGGACTATGGCTACACCTTC. Its translation: CAGLLLDYGYTF.

This chain joins TRBV7-9 and TRBJ1-2; D is uncertain. The V gene's germline CDR1 is SEHNR and CDR2 FQNEAQ (reference sequence). V shed 5 bases and J shed 1 base, with 14 bases lying between them. The CDR3 spans 15 residues. For the CDR3, the DNA is TGTGCCAGCAGCCAGGCGGCAGGTCTTAACTATGGCTACACCTTC. This codes for CASSQAAGLNYGYTF.

The CDR3 DNA reads as TGCGCCAGCAGCCAAGCAGGGGGCTCCTACGAGCAGTACTTC. Translated, it gives CASSQAGGSYEQYF. The chain combines TRBV4-1 with TRBJ2-7; TRBD1 agrees at 7 bases. CDR1 is MGHRA and CDR2 is YSYEKL in the germline V gene. The junction had 0 bases not matched to a gene; V was cut back by 1 base and J by 0 bases. The CDR3 extends over 14 amino acids.

The chain links TRBV27 to TRBJ2-7; D might be TRBD1 (5 bases). Trimming removed 5 bases from V and 5 bases from J, with 16 bases in between. The V gene's germline CDR1 is MNHEY and CDR2 SMNVEV (reference sequence). The CDR3 has 14 residues. As DNA, the CDR3 is TGTGCCAGCAGTCCGCAGGGAATGGTTAACGAGCAGTACGTC. Residues: CASSPQGMVNEQYV.

The V and J genes are TRBV28 and TRBJ2-1; 11 bases match TRBD2. The CDR3 length is 17 residues. The germline gives CDR1 MDHEN, CDR2 SYDVKM. After removal of 5 bases from V and 6 bases from J, the junction contained 12 bases not matched to a gene. This CDR3 is CASSPLRLAGPSNEQFF. CDR3 nucleotides: TGTGCCAGCAGTCCTCTTCGACTAGCGGGACCCTCCAATGAGCAGTTCTTC.

The chain carries TRBV4-1 and TRBJ1-2; no definite D call. CDR3 length: 14 residues. V was trimmed by 2 bases and J by 4 bases, leaving 11 bases between them. CDR1 MGHRA and CDR2 YSYEKL come from the germline V gene. For the CDR3, the DNA is TGCGCCAGCAGCCAATTAGACCGCGGCTATGGCTACACCTTC. Its protein is CASSQLDRGYGYTF.

The V call is TRBV13, the J call TRBJ2-2; 12 positions match TRBD2. Germline lookup yields CDR1 PRHDT and CDR2 FYEKMQ (reference sequence). V dropped 5 bases and J dropped 5; count of bases not matched to a gene: 6. CDR3 length: 16 residues. The CDR3 DNA is TGTGCCAGCAGCCCTAGACTAGCGGGAGTGACCGGGGAGCTGTTTTTT. Encoded protein: CASSPRLAGVTGELFF.

The rearrangement links TRBV4-1 to TRBJ2-2; no clear D gene. The CDR3 length is 14 residues. Germline CDR1 is MGHRA and CDR2 is YSYEKL. The V gene lost 4 bases and the J gene lost 6 bases, with 12 bases spanning the gap. As DNA, the CDR3 is TGCGCCAGCAGCCCTCTGGGATTCCCCGGGGAGCTGTTTTTT. It specifies CASSPLGFPGELFF.

The chain is built from TRBV4-2 and TRBJ2-3, with D possibly matching TRBD2 (6 bases). Deletions cut 4 bases from V and 4 bases from J, with 12 bases between. Germline V gene data show CDR1 as LGHNA and CDR2 as YNFKEQ. The CDR3 length is 14 residues. CDR3 sequence (DNA): TGTGCCAGCAGCCCCGAGCGGGCTTCAGATACGCAGTATTTT. It translates to CASSPERASDTQYF.

The rearrangement uses TRBV7-9 and TRBJ1-2; 7 nucleotides line up with TRBD1. The CDR3 covers 16 residues. With V trimmed by 5 bases and J by 4 bases, 13 bases remained unmatched. Looked up from germline, CDR1 is SEHNR and CDR2 is FQNEAQ (reference sequence). The chain's CDR3 is CASSKTGSLHFYGYTF. CDR3 nucleotides: TGTGCCAGCAGCAAGACAGGGTCCCTCCACTTCTATGGCTACACCTTC.

The rearrangement links TRBV27 to TRBJ1-5; unclear D gene. From germline, CDR1 is MNHEY and CDR2 SMNVEV (reference sequence). The CDR3 is 12 residues long. V lost 5 bases, J lost 4 bases, and 6 bases lay in between. The CDR3 coding sequence is TGTGCCAGCAGTGGAGGGAATCAGCCCCAGCATTTT. It encodes CASSGGNQPQHF.

The gene calls are TRBV6-5 and TRBJ1-5; no clear D. This CDR3 is built from 13 residues. The ends were cut back, 0 bases at V and 7 bases at J, with 7 bases in the middle. Germline-derived CDR1 and CDR2 are MNHEY and SVGAGI. CDR3 sequence reads: CASSYSSGQPQHF. The CDR3 nucleotides read TGTGCCAGCAGTTACTCGAGTGGGCAGCCCCAGCATTTT.

The J gene is TRBJ1-6, the V gene TRBV12-3 or TRBV12-4; no definite D call. V gave up 2 bases and J gave up 5 bases, with 16 bases separating them. The CDR3 has 17 residues. CDR3 coding DNA: TGTGCCAGCAGTTTAAGGCAGACTACGGAGGATAATTCACCCCTCCACTTT. Its protein is CASSLRQTTEDNSPLHF.

The V call is TRBV7-2, the J call TRBJ2-3; perhaps TRBD2 as D (6 bases). Germline CDR1 and CDR2: SGHTA and FQGNSA. The CDR3 runs 16 residues. V shed 5 bases and J shed 0 bases, with 15 bases lying between them. The CDR3 loop reads CASSAWGRGSTDTQYF. The DNA for the CDR3 is TGTGCCAGCAGCGCCTGGGGACGGGGGAGCACAGATACGCAGTATTTT.

This clonotype came up once. V is TRBV9 and J is TRBJ2-5, with a weak D call TRBD1 (5 bases). CDR3 length: 15 amino acids. V was clipped by 0 bases and J by 4 bases, with 13 bases between them. Germline V gene sequence: CDR1 SGDLS, CDR2 YYNGEE. The CDR3: CASSVVGAPSETQYF. The CDR3 DNA is TGTGCCAGCAGCGTAGTAGGGGCCCCCTCAGAGACCCAGTACTTC.

In its sample, this clonotype was seen once. The chain recombines TRBV15 with TRBJ1-5; 12 bases align to TRBD1. J gave up 9 bases and V 5 bases, and 8 bases lay outside the gene matches. CDR1 is LNHNV, CDR2 YYDKDF, per germline (reference sequence). The CDR3 length is 15 residues. CDR3 bases: TGTGCCACCAGCGCTACCGGGACAGGGGGCCGGCCCCAGCATTTT. Translated, it gives CATSATGTGGRPQHF.

This chain connects TRBV9 to TRBJ1-2; the D gene is possibly TRBD1 (6 bases). CDR3 length equals 13 residues. Germline V gives CDR1 SGDLS, CDR2 YYNGEE. V dropped 6 bases and J dropped 3 bases, with 12 bases sitting between them. CDR3 nucleotide sequence: TGTGCCAGCATGGGGGGCCCACACTATGGCTACACCTTC. Translated: CASMGGPHYGYTF.

The chain uses TRBV3-1 and TRBJ2-2; 7 positions agree with TRBD2. The length of the CDR3 is 15 residues. Germline values: CDR1 LGHDT, CDR2 YNNKEL (reference sequence). J lost 5 bases, V lost 4 bases, and 7 bases had no gene match. The CDR3: CASSPGLEMTGELFF. The CDR3 region has the DNA TGTGCCAGCAGCCCAGGACTAGAGATGACCGGGGAGCTGTTTTTT.

The J gene is TRBJ2-3, the V gene TRBV5-1; D uncertain. CDR3 length: 14 residues. V was shortened by 4 bases and J by 2 bases, with 11 bases between the two germline ends. CDR1 and CDR2 (germline): SGHRS, YFSETQ. In DNA form, the CDR3 reads TGCGCCAGCAGCCCCCAAACGGTCACAGATACGCAGTATTTT. Its protein product is CASSPQTVTDTQYF.

The rearrangement links TRBV7-9 to TRBJ2-7; unclear D gene. In germline, CDR1 is SEHNR, CDR2 FQNEAQ (reference sequence). Trimming left V 4 bases short and J 3 bases short, with 7 bases between. The CDR3 is 12 amino acids. The CDR3 sequence is CASSYGSYEQYF. CDR3 bases: TGTGCCAGCAGCTATGGAAGCTACGAGCAGTACTTC.